Listed below are T cell receptor beta chains from one sample, sequenced in a study of identical twins. TCRdb re-called the 5' RACE reads through MiXCR, storing one row per CDR3 protein. The table records approximately 890,000 distinct CDR3 sequences, roughly an eighth of them present only once. The same specimen was also included in a second study, on yellow fever vaccine responses in identical twins.

Sequenced: PBMCs. The receptors come from a woman under 30 in good health. Each CDR3 is given with its conserved first and last residue. A D gene is named only where the DNA matches it firmly. Clone size is given for some rows only: seen once, a few or many times, or a class if the clone is expanded.

clone size	D gene	V gene	J gene	CDR3 protein	CDR3 DNA
.	.	TRBV7-9	TRBJ2-1	CASSLELLGGEQFF	TGTGCCAGCAGCTTAGAGTTATTAGGCGGTGAGCAGTTCTTC
.	TRBD1	TRBV27	TRBJ2-3	CASSLVDRPDTQYF	TGTGCCAGCAGTTTAGTGGACAGGCCTGATACGCAGTATTTT
few	.	TRBV12-3/TRBV12-4	TRBJ1-1	CATTAGSSFTEAFF	TGTGCCACCACCGCAGGAAGCAGCTTCACTGAAGCTTTCTTT
.	.	TRBV11-2	TRBJ1-4	CASSLAHGNEKLFF	TGTGCCAGCAGCTTAGCTCATGGGAATGAAAAACTGTTTTTT
few	TRBD2	TRBV20-1	TRBJ2-7	CSAETSGWGYEQYF	TGCAGTGCAGAAACTAGCGGGTGGGGCTACGAGCAGTACTTC
.	.	TRBV10-3	TRBJ2-1	CAIRDRQATYNEQFF	TGTGCCATCAGGGACCGACAGGCAACCTACAATGAGCAGTTCTTC
.	TRBD2	TRBV2	TRBJ2-7	CASSEEASGAYEQYF	TGTGCCAGCAGTGAGGAGGCTAGCGGAGCCTACGAGCAGTACTTC
.	TRBD1	TRBV4-1	TRBJ1-6	CASRETGRFSPLHF	TGCGCCAGCAGGGAGACAGGGCGTTTTTCACCCCTCCACTTT
few	TRBD2	TRBV6-2/TRBV6-3	TRBJ2-7	CASSSVGGRGLAGGAYEQYF	TGTGCCAGCAGTTCGGTCGGGGGTCGGGGACTAGCGGGAGGAGCCTACGAGCAGTACTTC
few	TRBD1	TRBV9	TRBJ2-1	CASSVDHRDRLYNEQFF	TGTGCCAGCAGCGTAGACCACCGGGACAGATTGTACAATGAGCAGTTCTTC
.	TRBD2	TRBV20-1	TRBJ2-5	CSARRSSGGRKVQETQYF	TGCAGTGCTAGGCGTTCTAGCGGGGGCCGAAAGGTGCAAGAGACCCAGTACTTC
many	.	TRBV11-2	TRBJ2-5	CASSLGRSPGAQYF	TGTGCCAGCAGCTTAGGACGTAGCCCAGGGGCCCAGTACTTC
.	.	TRBV28	TRBJ2-2	CASSLFTLNTGELFF	TGTGCCAGCAGTTTGTTTACCTTGAACACCGGGGAGCTGTTTTTT
.	.	TRBV29-1	TRBJ2-2	CSVIGTVNTGELFF	TGCAGCGTTATAGGGACCGTGAACACCGGGGAGCTGTTTTTT
.	.	TRBV10-3	TRBJ1-2	CAISEKYGYTF	TGTGCCATCTCGGAGAAGTATGGCTACACCTTC
.	.	TRBV28	TRBJ2-7	CASKGAGGVYEQYF	TGTGCCAGCAAGGGAGCCGGTGGGGTATACGAGCAGTACTTC
few	TRBD1	TRBV3-1	TRBJ2-5	CASSPKLTGVDQYF	TGTGCCAGCAGCCCGAAACTAACAGGGGTGGACCAGTACTTC